One and the same sample provided the 29 T cell receptor beta chains below, sequenced in a study of blood T cell repertoires in COVID-19. The method was immunoSEQ multiplex PCR; TCRdb's version includes in-frame clones alone and lacks a portion of them. This sample has 400,000 to 450,000 clones, with around 87% found just once. The material sequenced was PBMCs or T cells enriched from blood (not recorded which). These TCRs come from a man aged 25 to 40 who had recovered from COVID-19.

The chain is built from TRBV27 and TRBJ1-2; 10 positions match TRBD1. CDR3 length: 19 amino acids. Germline assignment: CDR1 MNHEY and CDR2 SMNVEV (reference sequence). Unmatched junction bases numbered 15, after V lost 3 bases and J lost 2 bases. DNA for the CDR3: TGTGCCAGCAGTTTCCTTTCGTCCTCCGGGACAGGGGAGAACTATGGCTACACCTTC. It translates to CASSFLSSSGTGENYGYTF.

The CDR3, as DNA: TGTGCCAGCAGCTCACCGGGACAGAGACGCACTAACTATGGCTACACCTTC. It codes for CASSSPGQRRTNYGYTF. V usage is TRBV5-6 and J usage is TRBJ1-2; 7 bases line up with TRBD1. Trimming took 3 bases from V and 0 from J; bases not matched to a gene: 11. The length of the CDR3 is 17 residues. Per germline, CDR1 SGHDT and CDR2 YYEEEE.

The rearrangement links TRBV7-2 to TRBJ1-2; 10 nucleotides agree with TRBD1. This CDR3 comprises 17 residues. Germline CDR1 and CDR2: SGHTA and FQGNSA. The V gene end was trimmed by 7 bases and the J gene end by 0 bases; junction bases not matched to a gene: 11. The CDR3 loop is CASIQAGTGAANYGYTF. In DNA, the CDR3 is TGTGCCAGCATCCAAGCTGGGACAGGGGCGGCTAACTATGGCTACACCTTC.

The rearrangement links TRBV19 to TRBJ2-2; perhaps TRBD2 as D (6 bases). The CDR3 has 15 residues. Germline values: CDR1 LNHDA, CDR2 SQIVND (reference sequence). Between the trimmed V and J ends, which lost 7 bases and 6 bases, there was a span of 18 bases. The CDR3 reads CASKNAGPGAGELFF. The CDR3 DNA is TGTGCCAGTAAAAACGCGGGGCCGGGGGCCGGGGAGCTGTTTTTT.

The rearrangement joins TRBV29-1 to TRBJ2-1; 7 nucleotides agree with TRBD2. This CDR3 is 20 amino acids long. The J segment lost 1 base and the V segment lost 0 bases, leaving 18 bases of the junction unmatched. Germline loops: CDR1 SQVTM, CDR2 ANQGSEA. In DNA, the CDR3 is TGCAGCGTTGAAGATCTAGGGAGGACTAGAAGCCGGACATCCTACAATGAGCAGTTCTTC. Its translation: CSVEDLGRTRSRTSYNEQFF.

Here the CDR3 DNA reads TGTGCCAGTACCAAACAGGGACGGGGCCAGCCCCAGCATTTT. It yields the protein CASTKQGRGQPQHF. The V call is TRBV19, the J call TRBJ1-5; D is perhaps TRBD1 (6 bases). V dropped 7 bases and J dropped 7 bases, with 17 bases sitting between them. This CDR3 region has 14 residues. Per the germline V gene, CDR1 is LNHDA and CDR2 is SQIVND (reference sequence).

The CDR3 coding sequence is TGTGCCAGCACCAAACAGGGAGTTCTGACCGGGGAGCTGTTTTTT. It is translated as CASTKQGVLTGELFF. This sequence joins TRBV6-5 and TRBJ2-2; a possible D gene is TRBD1 (6 bases). This CDR3 comprises 15 residues. Germline assignment: CDR1 MNHEY and CDR2 SVGAGI. V was pared by 7 bases and J by 5 bases, with 17 bases between.

The chain links TRBV24-1 to TRBJ1-1; TRBD1 agrees at 7 bases. After removal of 6 bases from V and 4 bases from J, the junction contained 7 bases not matched to a gene. The CDR3 is 14 amino acids. The V gene's germline CDR1 is KGHDR and CDR2 SFDVKD. DNA of the CDR3: TGTGCCACCAGTTCCGGGACAGAGGGCACTGAAGCTTTCTTT. It specifies CATSSGTEGTEAFF.

This chain uses TRBV6-6 with TRBJ1-2; the D gene is possibly TRBD1 (6 bases). CDR3 length: 13 amino acids. V was cut by 5 bases and J by 3 bases, with 10 bases left in between. Germline CDR1 is MNHNY and CDR2 is SVGAGI (reference sequence). The CDR3 region is CASSRTVYYGYTF. DNA for the CDR3: TGTGCCAGCAGTCGGACAGTCTACTATGGCTACACCTTC.

The J gene is TRBJ2-7, the V gene TRBV6-5; 8 bases are shared with TRBD2. Germline assignment: CDR1 MNHEY and CDR2 SVGAGI. The trim removed 4 bases at V and 4 bases at J, leaving 9 bases unmatched. CDR3 size: 15 residues. The CDR3 coding sequence is TGTGCCAGCAGTTCCCCGGGGGGGAGGCGGTACGAGCAGTACTTC. It is translated as CASSSPGGRRYEQYF.

This clone was seen only a few times. The V gene is TRBV2, the J gene TRBJ2-7; possible D gene TRBD1, 6 bases. Germline CDR1 is SNHLY and CDR2 is FYNNEI. V was cut by 5 bases and J by 4 bases, with 15 bases left in between. The CDR3 is 14 residues long. The CDR3 nucleotides are TGTGCCAGCAGTCCTAGGACAGATTCTTACGAGCAGTACTTC. As protein: CASSPRTDSYEQYF.

The chain combines TRBV2 with TRBJ2-3; no definite D call. The CDR3 runs 15 residues. Germline lookup yields CDR1 SNHLY and CDR2 FYNNEI. V was cut by 2 bases and J by 0 bases, with 9 bases left in between. The CDR3 here is CASSELLLSTDTQYF. In DNA form, the CDR3 reads TGTGCCAGCAGTGAATTACTACTTAGCACAGATACGCAGTATTTT.

The chain recombines TRBV19 with TRBJ2-1; 7 positions agree with TRBD2. The trim removed 3 bases at V and 9 bases at J, leaving 11 bases unmatched. The germline V gene has CDR1 LNHDA and CDR2 SQIVND (reference sequence). This CDR3 spans 15 amino acids. The DNA of the CDR3 is TGTGCCAGTAGTATGCGGGAGAAGTTCATCGGTGAGCAGTTCTTC. It yields the protein CASSMREKFIGEQFF.

The V call is TRBV5-1, the J call TRBJ2-7; 9 bases are shared with TRBD1. The V and J ends lost 4 bases and 6 bases, in that order; junction bases with no gene match: 14. Germline V lookup: CDR1 SGHRS, CDR2 YFSETQ. The CDR3 extends over 16 amino acids. CDR3 residues: CASSLTYLGQGLEQYF. CDR3 nucleotides: TGCGCCAGCAGCCTCACCTACCTCGGACAGGGGCTCGAGCAGTACTTC. The variable domain in full, with the rest retrieved from reference TRBV5-1 and TRBJ2-7, is KAGVTQTPRYLIKTRGQQVTLSCSPISGHRSVSWYQQTPGQGLQFLFEYFSETQRNKGNFPGRFSGRQFSNSRSEMNVSTLELGDSALYLCASSLTYLGQGLEQYFGPGTRLTVT.

The V and J genes are TRBV30 and TRBJ2-7, with 9 bases matching TRBD1. The trim removed 1 base at V and 5 bases at J, leaving 6 bases unmatched. CDR1 and CDR2 (germline): GTSNPN, SVGIG (reference sequence). The CDR3 totals 14 residues. CDR3 in amino acids: CAWSGGQGIHEQYF. CDR3 bases: TGTGCCTGGAGTGGCGGACAGGGGATTCACGAGCAGTACTTC.

The genes are TRBV5-1 and TRBJ2-5; 11 bases line up with TRBD1. This CDR3 region has 15 residues. CDR1 is SGHRS and CDR2 is YFSETQ in the germline V gene. The V segment lost 4 bases and the J segment 5 bases; nucleotides outside the gene matches: 7. The CDR3 DNA reads TGCGCCAGCAGCAAGGGACAGGGGGTGTGGGAGACCCAGTACTTC. Encoded protein: CASSKGQGVWETQYF.

This clone is a singleton in its sample. The CDR3 DNA reads TGCGCCAGCAGCCAGGGGGCTCCCGGTAGCTCCTACAATGAGCAGTTCTTC. Residues: CASSQGAPGSSYNEQFF. V and J are TRBV4-1 and TRBJ2-1; D is possibly TRBD1 (6 bases). The CDR3 has 17 residues. Germline V gives CDR1 MGHRA, CDR2 YSYEKL. Trimming cost V 3 bases and J 0 bases, with 15 bases left between them.

This chain connects TRBV25-1 to TRBJ2-4; 7 bases are shared with TRBD2. There are 15 residues in the CDR3. Germline values: CDR1 MGHDK, CDR2 SYGVNS. J gave up 9 bases and V 2 bases, and 10 bases lay outside the gene matches. Written as DNA, the CDR3 is TGTGCCAGCAGTGAAGTAGCGGGCGCCGTGGTCATTCAGTACTTC. Translating gives CASSEVAGAVVIQYF.

V and J are TRBV6-5 and TRBJ1-1; D is uncertain. The CDR3 totals 13 residues. Germline V gene data show CDR1 as MNHEY and CDR2 as SVGAGI. Between the trimmed V and J ends, which lost 5 bases and 4 bases, there was a span of 11 bases. Here the CDR3 reads CASSRGGSTEAFF. In DNA form, the CDR3 reads TGTGCCAGCAGTCGAGGAGGGAGCACTGAAGCTTTCTTT.

In DNA, the CDR3 is TGTGCCTGGATTCCCCGTTGGTTGGTTGGGGGCATGAACACTGAAGCTTTCTTT. It is translated as CAWIPRWLVGGMNTEAFF. The chain employs TRBV30 and TRBJ1-1, with D tentatively TRBD1 (6 bases). The V gene lost 4 bases and the J gene lost 0 bases, with 24 bases spanning the gap. Germline assignment: CDR1 GTSNPN and CDR2 SVGIG (reference sequence). CDR3 length equals 18 residues. Together with reference TRBV30 and TRBJ1-1, the CDR3 gives the full variable domain: SQTIHQWPATLVQPVGSPLSLECTVEGTSNPNLYWYRQAAGRGLQLLFYSVGIGQISSEVPQNLSASRPQDRQFILSSKKLLLSDSGFYLCAWIPRWLVGGMNTEAFFGQGTRLTVV.

This clone is a singleton in its sample. With a much larger clone just one base away, this may be a read error. The chain joins TRBV6-5 to TRBJ2-7, with 10 bases identical to TRBD1. The V and J ends lost 4 bases and 3 bases, in that order; junction bases with no gene match: 3. CDR3 size: 14 residues. Germline lookup yields CDR1 MNHEY and CDR2 SVGAGI. CDR3 amino acids: CASSFGTGDYEQYF. In DNA form, the CDR3 reads TGTGCCAGCAGTTTCGGGACAGGGGACTACGAGCAGTACTTC.

The CDR3 sequence is CASSLVASGNIGELFF. CDR3 sequence (DNA): TGTGCCAGCAGTTTAGTGGCTAGCGGGAATATCGGGGAGCTGTTTTTT. V usage is TRBV27 and J usage is TRBJ2-2, with TRBD2 matching over 9 bases. The ends lost 2 bases at V and 7 bases at J; junction bases unmatched: 8. CDR1 and CDR2 (germline): MNHEY, SMNVEV (reference sequence). The CDR3 is 16 residues long.

This sequence joins TRBV11-1 and TRBJ1-1; the D is unclear. The CDR3 consists of 16 residues. The V end was cut by 6 bases, the J end by 1 base, with 18 bases between. CDR1 SGHAT and CDR2 FQDESV come from the germline V gene (reference sequence). The CDR3 spells CASSWPQFGPNTEAFF. The CDR3 DNA is TGTGCCAGCAGTTGGCCGCAGTTTGGCCCGAACACTGAAGCTTTCTTT.

CDR3 DNA sequence: TGTGCCAGCGTTCGGACTAGCGAGACCTACGAGCAGTACTTC. Translating gives CASVRTSETYEQYF. The chain combines TRBV28 with TRBJ2-7; 9 positions match TRBD2. The germline CDR1 and CDR2 sequences are MDHEN and SYDVKM. This CDR3 spans 14 amino acids. J lost 2 bases, V lost 8 bases, and 7 bases had no gene match.

The V call is TRBV28, the J call TRBJ2-3, with D uncertain. This CDR3 contains 13 residues. V dropped 3 bases and J dropped 1 base, with 5 bases sitting between them. Germline-derived CDR1 and CDR2 are MDHEN and SYDVKM. CDR3 in amino acids: CASSLTRTDTQYF. The CDR3 DNA reads as TGTGCCAGCAGTTTGACACGCACAGATACGCAGTATTTT. Filled out from reference TRBV28 and TRBJ2-3, the complete variable domain reads DVKVTQSSRYLVKRTGEKVFLECVQDMDHENMFWYRQDPGLGLRLIYFSYDVKMKEKGDIPEGYSVSREKKERFSLILESASTNQTSMYLCASSLTRTDTQYFGPGTRLTVL.

This clone was seen just once. This rearrangement joins TRBV2 to TRBJ2-7; possibly TRBD1 for D (5 bases). The CDR3 totals 15 residues. With 3 bases removed from V and 3 bases from J, the gap between germline ends came to 15 bases. Germline V gene data show CDR1 as SNHLY and CDR2 as FYNNEI. Here the CDR3 DNA reads TGTGCCAGCAGTGAGGGGCAGGGCGGCAACTACGAGCAGTACTTC. Protein sequence: CASSEGQGGNYEQYF.

V and J are TRBV5-4 and TRBJ2-5, with 11 nucleotides matching TRBD2. J gave up 3 bases and V 3 bases, and 7 bases lay outside the gene matches. The CDR3 is 16 residues long. In germline, CDR1 is SGHNT, CDR2 YYREEE (reference sequence). The CDR3: CASSYPGTSGKETQYF. Here the CDR3 DNA reads TGTGCCAGCAGCTATCCCGGGACTAGCGGAAAAGAGACCCAGTACTTC.

The chain carries TRBV29-1 and TRBJ1-2; 7 positions agree with TRBD1. Germline-derived CDR1 and CDR2 are SQVTM and ANQGSEA. Trimming cost V 7 bases and J 7 bases; bases outside gene matches: 3. This CDR3 has 10 residues. The CDR3 loop is CSARDSGYTF. The CDR3 DNA follows: TGCAGCGCTCGGGACAGTGGCTACACCTTC.

The chain is built from TRBV28 and TRBJ1-6; TRBD1 agrees at 7 bases. V dropped 3 bases and J dropped 14; count of bases not matched to a gene: 13. The CDR3 totals 15 residues. Germline V gene sequence: CDR1 MDHEN, CDR2 SYDVKM. The CDR3 DNA reads TGTGCCAGCAGTTTTACGTGGCAGGGGGAAAGGGCCCTCCACTTT. Protein: CASSFTWQGERALHF.